One sample yielded the 21 T cell receptor beta chains listed below, sequenced in a study of blood T cells in healthy people across ages (dated by TCRdb to about 2015). The library relied on 5' RACE. Data came from an Illumina HiSeq 2500. The second PCR ran for about 6 to 12 cycles and used a J-beta primer mix along with a sample-barcoded 5' primer. TCRdb ran its own pipeline on the public reads, namely fastp trimming at Q25 and MiXCR clone calling, and kept in-frame beta chains. Rows are combined by CDR3 protein, so each entry shows the most common genes and DNA. The sample has some 1.5 million distinct CDR3 sequences on record, approximately 43% of them singletons. Around 4% of the sample is held by the ten biggest clonotypes. The material sequenced was blood. These TCRs come from a woman younger than 30 in good health.

This chain joins TRBV6-1 and TRBJ2-4, with D perhaps TRBD1 (6 bases). From germline, CDR1 is MNHNS and CDR2 SASEGT. V lost 0 bases to trimming and J lost 7 bases, with 13 bases between them. This CDR3 contains 15 residues. The CDR3 nucleotides read TGTGCCAGCAGTGAAGCGTTAACAGGGCGTAACATTCAGTACTTC. Its translation: CASSEALTGRNIQYF.

CDR3 region: CASRPRTDQETQYF. The CDR3 DNA is TGTGCCAGCAGACCCAGGACGGATCAAGAGACCCAGTACTTC. V gene TRBV6-5 combines with J gene TRBJ2-5; no firm D call. V lost 6 bases and J 2 bases, leaving 13 bases between the germline ends. Germline V CDR1 and CDR2: MNHEY, SVGAGI. The CDR3 extends over 14 amino acids.

This chain connects TRBV2 to TRBJ2-1; 10 nucleotides align to TRBD2. The better agreement between TRBJ2-7 and the DNA end casts doubt on the J call. The CDR3 is made up of 17 amino acids. The germline V gene has CDR1 SNHLY and CDR2 FYNNEI. CDR3 DNA: TGTGCCAGCAGTGGATTCACACTAGCGGGAACCTACAATGAGCAGTACTTC. It translates to CASSGFTLAGTYNEQYF.

This chain joins TRBV28 and TRBJ2-3, with 7 positions matching TRBD2. The CDR3 consists of 15 residues. The germline gives CDR1 MDHEN, CDR2 SYDVKM. The trim removed 4 bases at V and 3 bases at J, leaving 7 bases unmatched. The CDR3 loop reads CASSSVEGGTDTQYF. The CDR3 DNA reads as TGTGCCAGCAGTTCTGTAGAGGGAGGGACAGATACGCAGTATTTT.

This clonotype was seen a few times. DNA for the CDR3: TGTGCCAGCAGTCCAAGGGAGGGGGCGAAACTTGAGCAGTTCTTC. It specifies CASSPREGAKLEQFF. The V call is TRBV6-1, the J call TRBJ2-1; D is perhaps TRBD1 or TRBD2 (7 bases each). Germline-derived CDR1 and CDR2 are MNHNS and SASEGT. The CDR3 runs 15 residues. V lost 5 bases and J 9 bases, leaving 20 bases between the germline ends.

The V and J genes are TRBV6-2 or TRBV6-3 and TRBJ1-2, with D possibly TRBD1 on 5 matching bases. V dropped 5 bases and J dropped 3 bases, with 19 bases sitting between them. The CDR3 length is 16 residues. The germline V gene has CDR1 MNHEY and CDR2 SVGEGT. In nucleotides, the CDR3 is TGTGCCAGCAGTAGCTGGAGGGGCCGGCAGGACTATGGCTACACCTTC. It translates to CASSSWRGRQDYGYTF.

This clonotype has a single count. The J gene is TRBJ1-5, the V gene TRBV27; unclear D gene. Trimming cost V 3 bases and J 4 bases, with 10 bases left between them. Germline V CDR1 and CDR2: MNHEY, SMNVEV (reference sequence). The CDR3 has 14 residues. CDR3 sequence: CASSFGQTNQPQHF. DNA for the CDR3: TGTGCCAGCAGTTTTGGTCAGACTAATCAGCCCCAGCATTTT.

This clonotype was seen a few times. This rearrangement joins TRBV27 to TRBJ2-3, with 10 bases lining up with TRBD2. V trimming: 2 bases; J trimming: 0 bases; junction bases outside the gene matches: 8. The CDR3 is 18 residues long. Germline V gene data show CDR1 as MNHEY and CDR2 as SMNVEV (reference sequence). CDR3 bases: TGTGCCAGCAGTTTACTAGCGGGGGATCTCCCTAGCACAGATACGCAGTATTTT. Residues: CASSLLAGDLPSTDTQYF.

The rearrangement joins TRBV5-5 to TRBJ2-1; no clear D. CDR3 length equals 12 residues. CDR1 and CDR2 from the germline V gene are SGHKS and YYEKEE (reference sequence). The V gene lost 3 bases and the J gene lost 10 bases, with 11 bases spanning the gap. CDR3 coding DNA: TGTGCCAGCAGCTGGGGATACGAGGAGCAGTTCTTC. Residues: CASSWGYEEQFF.

J is TRBJ2-5 and V is TRBV10-3; D is unclear. Deletions cut 5 bases from V and 0 bases from J, with 13 bases between. Germline V gives CDR1 ENHRY, CDR2 SYGVKD. This CDR3 has 15 amino acids. CDR3 sequence reads: CAISSPSANQETQYF. DNA for the CDR3: TGTGCCATCAGTTCCCCCTCAGCCAACCAAGAGACCCAGTACTTC.

This clonotype showed up just a few times. The gene calls are TRBV6-6 and TRBJ2-5; D unclear. The closer fit of TRBJ2-7 to the DNA end suggests the J call may be wrong. Germline lookup yields CDR1 MNHNY and CDR2 SVGAGI (reference sequence). This CDR3 has 14 residues. CDR3 in amino acids: CASKITGPPSEQYF. CDR3 nucleotides: TGTGCCAGCAAGATCACCGGGCCCCCCAGCGAGCAGTACTTC.

The chain employs TRBV7-2 and TRBJ2-5, with unresolved D. Germline CDR1 reads SGHTA; CDR2 reads FQGNSA. The CDR3 is 14 amino acids. Trimming stripped 6 bases from V and 11 bases from J, with 22 bases between. CDR3 DNA: TGTGCCAGCAGTGGAACAGACTTCTACAATGAGCAGTACTTC. Translated: CASSGTDFYNEQYF. Complete variable domain (other parts from reference TRBV7-2 and TRBJ2-5): GAGVSQSPSNKVTEKGKDVELRCDPISGHTALYWYRQSLGQGLEFLIYFQGNSAPDKSGLPSDRFSAERTGGSVSTLTIQRTQQEDSAVYLCASSGTDFYNEQYFGPGTRLLVL.

This clonotype was recorded a few times. V and J are TRBV7-8 and TRBJ2-6; D is uncertain. Trimming left V 3 bases short and J 1 base short, with 7 bases between. Germline CDR1 reads SGHVS; CDR2 reads FQNEAQ. The CDR3 totals 15 residues. The CDR3 protein is CASSFHESGANVLTF. The DNA for the CDR3 is TGTGCCAGCAGCTTCCACGAGTCTGGGGCCAACGTCCTGACTTTC.

This chain links TRBV4-1 with TRBJ2-6, with TRBD1 matching 7 bases. The germline V gene has CDR1 MGHRA and CDR2 YSYEKL. V shed 5 bases, J shed 0 bases, and the junction held 7 bases outside the gene matches. This CDR3 contains 17 residues. The CDR3 loop reads CASSSVTGDSGANVLTF. As DNA, the CDR3 is TGCGCCAGCAGCTCAGTAACAGGGGACTCTGGGGCCAACGTCCTGACTTTC.

J is TRBJ1-1 and V is TRBV4-1; the D gene is possibly TRBD1 (5 bases). Germline V gene data show CDR1 as MGHRA and CDR2 as YSYEKL. CDR3 length: 15 residues. Trimming removed 3 bases from V and 1 base from J, with 12 bases in between. The CDR3 nucleotides are TGCGCCAGCAGCCATAGACTAGGACAGAACACTGAAGCTTTCTTT. It codes for CASSHRLGQNTEAFF.

This clonotype occurred a few times. The genes are TRBV18 and TRBJ2-1; 10 bases are a match to TRBD2. The V gene's germline CDR1 is KGHSH and CDR2 LQKENI. J gave up 5 bases and V 0 bases, and 4 bases lay outside the gene matches. The CDR3 has 16 residues. CDR3 bases: TGTGCCAGCTCACCACCGGCTAGCGGGAGCCACAATGAGCAGTTCTTC. Encoded protein: CASSPPASGSHNEQFF.

The chain is built from TRBV6-6 and TRBJ1-4; 7 bases map to TRBD1. In germline, CDR1 is MNHNY, CDR2 SVGAGI (reference sequence). The CDR3 extends over 15 amino acids. The J segment lost 5 bases and the V segment lost 2 bases, leaving 5 bases of the junction unmatched. In DNA, the CDR3 is TGTGCCAGCAGTTACGCGATAGGGGGCAATGAAAAACTGTTTTTT. It yields the protein CASSYAIGGNEKLFF.

This chain links TRBV3-1 with TRBJ2-5; 8 bases agree with TRBD2. This CDR3 region has 13 residues. V lost 3 bases and J lost 11; bases outside the gene matches: 8. CDR1 and CDR2 from the germline V gene are LGHDT and YNNKEL (reference sequence). The CDR3, as DNA: TGTGCCAGCAGCCAGAGCGGGGGAGAAGAGCAGTACTTC. It codes for CASSQSGGEEQYF.

This clonotype came up a few times. The chain employs TRBV7-9 and TRBJ1-2; possibly TRBD1 for D (5 bases). CDR3 size: 13 residues. The germline V gene has CDR1 SEHNR and CDR2 FQNEAQ (reference sequence). V gave up 5 bases and J gave up 5 bases, with 12 bases separating them. The DNA of the CDR3 is TGTGCCAGCAGCGTCGACAGCCAATATGGCTACACCTTC. Translating it yields CASSVDSQYGYTF.

V is TRBV27 and J is TRBJ2-3; TRBD1 or TRBD2 may be the D gene (7 bases each). This CDR3 has 14 residues. The germline V and J ends were trimmed by 6 bases and 5 bases, with 15 bases remaining between them. Germline lookup yields CDR1 MNHEY and CDR2 SMNVEV (reference sequence). CDR3 in amino acids: CASRTGREQDTQYF. DNA for the CDR3: TGTGCCAGCAGGACAGGGAGGGAACAAGATACGCAGTATTTT.

V gene TRBV13 combines with J gene TRBJ2-7; 9 bases are shared with TRBD1. The CDR3 runs 16 residues. Trimming at V came to 5 bases and at J to 2 bases, leaving 10 bases not matched to a gene. Per germline, CDR1 PRHDT and CDR2 FYEKMQ (reference sequence). CDR3 nucleotide sequence: TGTGCCAGCAGCAAACGGACAGGGGCAAAACCCTACGAGCAGTACTTC. Its protein product is CASSKRTGAKPYEQYF.